The clone carrying this T cell receptor beta chain appeared once. Repertoires were generated with immunoSEQ multiplex PCR, while TCRdb's copy carries only in-frame clones and drops some. The repertoire holds more than 70,000 clones, with 85% to 95% as singletons. This entry is derived from a study of T cell changes during pregnancy in multiple sclerosis. V lost 4 bases and J lost 0, with 8 bases in between. The CDR3 length is 14 residues. CDR1 is SGHRS, CDR2 YFSETQ, per germline. This material consisted of peripheral blood, taken before pregnancy. This chain uses TRBV5-1 with TRBJ1-3; D remains ambiguous. The TCR sequence derives from a female donor with multiple sclerosis, enrolled in a pregnancy study. CDR3: CASSLSVSGNTIYF. The CDR3 DNA reads TGCGCCAGCAGCCTTTCGGTCTCTGGAAACACCATATATTTT.